This T cell receptor (beta chain) was obtained from a study of blood T cell repertoires in COVID-19. TCRdb keeps only in-frame clones here, not all; method: immunoSEQ multiplex PCR. The table records 250,000 to 300,000 clones, around 89% of them present only once. The CDR3 sequence is 13 residues long. Germline V lookup: CDR1 MNHEY, CDR2 SVGEGT. With V trimmed by 5 bases and J by 5 bases, 1 base remained unmatched. The gene calls are TRBV6-2 or TRBV6-3 and TRBJ1-5, with TRBD1 matching over 9 bases. Sequencing was performed on peripheral blood. This TCR came from a man in his forties with acute or convalescent COVID-19. For the CDR3, the DNA is TGTGCCAGCAGTCGACAGGGGGATCAGCCCCAGCATTTT. It specifies CASSRQGDQPQHF.